The source of this T cell receptor beta chain is a study of control samples from healthy donors and cancer patients. Germline loops: CDR1 WNHNN, CDR2 SYGVQD (reference sequence). The CDR3 consists of 18 residues. Trimming cost V 0 bases and J 4 bases, with 22 bases left between them. Data came from immunoSEQ multiplex PCR; TCRdb stores just in-frame clones and leaves some out. The table lists some 71,000 clones, 89% of them singletons. This TCR was sampled from a man between 60 and 75 years old with colorectal cancer. Sample: PBMCs. The chain couples TRBV10-1 to TRBJ2-7, with D unclear. The CDR3 sequence: CASSESGKFGRPCYEQYF. As DNA, the CDR3 is TGCGCCAGCAGTGAGTCCGGTAAGTTCGGCAGACCCTGTTACGAGCAGTACTTC.